Below, one TCR beta chain is given with its context. Each CDR3 protein is one row after TCRdb ran MiXCR on the PCR reads. The repertoire holds about 630,000 distinct CDR3 sequences, with roughly 27% as singletons. This sample is part of a study of molecular identifiers for immune sequencing clone quantification. Germline V gene data show CDR1 as DFQATT and CDR2 as SNEGSKA (reference sequence). Trimming took 0 bases from V and 2 from J, leaving 14 bases between them. The CDR3 sequence is 16 residues long. The V gene is TRBV20-1, the J gene TRBJ2-1; D perhaps matches TRBD2 (6 bases). The sample taken for sequencing was naive CD8+ T cells from blood, with Jurkat cell RNA spiked in. Subset reported: FACS-sorted CD8+CD4-CCR7+CD45RA+ naive T cells. This receptor was obtained from a human donor in good health. Some libraries in this study had Jurkat cell RNA spiked in. The CDR3 coding sequence is TGCAGTGCTAGAGATCTAGACGGGGAGGCCTACAATGAGCAGTTCTTC. Translating gives CSARDLDGEAYNEQFF.